This T cell receptor (beta chain) was found in a study of OX40 agonist ivuxolimab in advanced cancers. Notes on the study in general: With doses of 0.1 to 3.0 mg/kg, CD4+ and CD8+ blood T cells had undergone clonal expansion by week 6.

With regard to this clone: The antigen is unknown.

The CDR3 is 16 residues long. Germline V lookup: CDR1 SNHLY, CDR2 FYNNEI. After removal of 7 bases from V and 7 bases from J, the junction contained 14 bases not matched to a gene. Here immunoSEQ multiplex PCR was the method, and the copy in TCRdb shows in-frame clones only, minus some. The sample consists of around 95,000 clones, more than 85% of them appearing once. The rearrangement joins TRBV2 to TRBJ2-2; 8 bases match TRBD2. This TCR was recovered from an adult with an advanced solid tumor such as melanoma, head and neck, liver or kidney cancer. Material: CD4+ or CD8+ T cells sorted from blood, obtained in a trial of the OX40 agonist ivuxolimab. DNA for the CDR3: TGTGCCAGCACCAGATGGTCCGGGACTAGAATCGGGGAGCTGTTTTTT. Translated: CASTRWSGTRIGELFF.